What follows are 31 T cell receptor beta chains derived from one specimen sequenced in a study of T cells after yellow fever vaccination. Via MiXCR, TCRdb re-called the 5' RACE reads, giving one row per CDR3 protein. The sample shows 200,000 to 300,000 distinct CDR3 sequences, approximately 6.7% of them seen only once. Sequenced here: CD4+ T cells sorted from PBMCs, sampled on the day of the yellow fever booster vaccination. These receptor sequences come from a man aged 30 to 39 who received the YFV17D yellow fever vaccine.

V and J are TRBV27 and TRBJ2-7; 11 nucleotides line up with TRBD2. This CDR3 spans 14 amino acids. Germline CDR1 is MNHEY and CDR2 is SMNVEV (reference sequence). V lost 6 bases to trimming and J lost 3 bases; unmatched junction nucleotides: 4. This CDR3 reads CASRRTSGYYEQYF. CDR3 sequence (DNA): TGTGCCAGCAGACGGACTAGCGGGTACTACGAGCAGTACTTC.

This clonotype appeared many times. CDR3 sequence: CASSRLVPTNEKLFF. In DNA, the CDR3 is TGTGCCAGCAGTCGTCTAGTCCCAACTAATGAAAAACTGTTTTTT. The rearrangement joins TRBV6-1 to TRBJ1-4; D not resolved. V shed 5 bases and J shed 0 bases, with 10 bases lying between them. This CDR3 comprises 15 residues. CDR1 MNHNS and CDR2 SASEGT come from the germline V gene.

The sample holds a few counts of this clonotype. The chain carries TRBV4-3 and TRBJ2-7, with D tentatively TRBD1 (6 bases). The CDR3 has 15 residues. CDR1 LGHNA and CDR2 YSLEER come from the germline V gene. The V gene lost 0 bases and the J gene lost 5 bases, with 14 bases spanning the gap. CDR3 residues: CASSQEDRSIHEQYF. The CDR3 DNA reads TGCGCCAGCAGCCAAGAGGACAGATCAATCCACGAGCAGTACTTC.

This clonotype has only a few counts. The V and J genes are TRBV10-3 and TRBJ2-1, with TRBD2 matching over 13 bases. Trimming took 5 bases from V and 7 from J; bases not matched to a gene: 11. The CDR3 is made up of 17 amino acids. Germline assignment: CDR1 ENHRY and CDR2 SYGVKD. The CDR3 reads CAISRPTGTSGKNEQFF. Written as DNA, the CDR3 is TGTGCCATCAGTCGACCTACCGGGACTAGCGGGAAAAATGAGCAGTTCTTC.

This clonotype was observed a handful of times. The J gene is TRBJ2-2, the V gene TRBV6-2 or TRBV6-3; D not resolved. Per the germline V gene, CDR1 is MNHEY and CDR2 is SVGEGT. This CDR3 is built from 13 residues. V lost 0 bases, J lost 6 bases, and 5 bases lay in between. CDR3 bases: TGTGCCAGCAGTTACTCGTCGGCCGGGGAGCTGTTTTTT. Amino acid sequence: CASSYSSAGELFF.

Only a few counts were recorded for this clonotype. This sequence joins TRBV6-2 or TRBV6-3 and TRBJ1-1; a weak D match, TRBD1 (5 bases). The CDR3 loop spans 15 amino acids. Deletions cut 0 bases from V and 1 base from J, with 9 bases between. Per germline, CDR1 MNHEY and CDR2 SVGEGT. DNA for the CDR3: TGTGCCAGCAGTTACTCTAATGGGGCGAACACTGAAGCTTTCTTT. It codes for CASSYSNGANTEAFF.

This clonotype appeared many times. The chain has TRBV18 and TRBJ2-1; 14 nucleotides match TRBD2. CDR3 length: 15 residues. Germline V gene data show CDR1 as KGHSH and CDR2 as LQKENI. V lost 1 base and J lost 12; bases outside the gene matches: 5. The CDR3 protein is CASSPRGTSGSGQFF. The CDR3 DNA follows: TGTGCCAGCTCACCACGAGGGACTAGCGGGAGTGGGCAGTTCTTC. The full variable domain, completed using reference TRBV18 and TRBJ2-1, is NAGVMQNPRHLVRRRGQEARLRCSPMKGHSHVYWYRQLPEEGLKFMVYLQKENIIDESGMPKERFSAEFPKEGPSILRIQQVVRGDSAAYFCASSPRGTSGSGQFFGPGTRLTVL.

In this sample, this clonotype turned up many times. The chain employs TRBV21-1 and TRBJ2-2. TRBV21-1 has pseudogene status. The CDR3 loop spans 14 amino acids. As DNA, the CDR3 is TGTGCCAGCAGCAAAGCGCGTGGAACCGGGGAGCTGTTTTTT. Its protein product is CASSKARGTGELFF.

This rearrangement joins TRBV28 to TRBJ2-3; no reliable D call. The CDR3 is made up of 12 amino acids. V gave up 4 bases and J gave up 5 bases, with 7 bases separating them. In germline, CDR1 is MDHEN, CDR2 SYDVKM. The CDR3 reads CASSSNEDTQYF. DNA of the CDR3: TGTGCCAGCAGTTCGAACGAAGATACGCAGTATTTT.

This clonotype was recorded many times. V usage is TRBV18 and J usage is TRBJ1-1, with unresolved D. Per the germline V gene, CDR1 is KGHSH and CDR2 is LQKENI. The CDR3 has 15 amino acids. V gave up 3 bases and J gave up 2 bases, with 13 bases separating them. The CDR3 sequence: CASSPKWEANTEAFF. CDR3 in DNA: TGTGCCAGCTCACCTAAGTGGGAAGCTAACACTGAAGCTTTCTTT. Based on the CDR3 plus reference TRBV18 and TRBJ1-1, the full variable domain is NAGVMQNPRHLVRRRGQEARLRCSPMKGHSHVYWYRQLPEEGLKFMVYLQKENIIDESGMPKERFSAEFPKEGPSILRIQQVVRGDSAAYFCASSPKWEANTEAFFGQGTRLTVV.

This clonotype came up a few times. V usage is TRBV15 and J usage is TRBJ2-2, with 9 bases matching TRBD1. The CDR3 is 17 amino acids. The germline V gene has CDR1 LNHNV and CDR2 YYDKDF (reference sequence). J was trimmed by 2 bases and V by 1 base; bases with no gene match: 5. The CDR3 loop is CATSRALGQGNTGELFF. The CDR3 DNA sequence: TGTGCCACCAGCAGAGCTCTGGGACAGGGCAACACCGGGGAGCTGTTTTTT.

This clonotype was detected a few times. The V gene is TRBV2, the J gene TRBJ2-3; 13 nucleotides line up with TRBD2. The trim removed 11 bases at V and 4 bases at J, leaving 18 bases unmatched. The V gene's germline CDR1 is SNHLY and CDR2 FYNNEI. The CDR3 has 18 residues. The DNA of the CDR3 is TGTGCCTTCAGTTCCTGGGTCCGACTAGCGGGAGGATCAGATACGCAGTATTTT. The encoded protein is CAFSSWVRLAGGSDTQYF.

This chain links TRBV19 with TRBJ2-3; 9 positions match TRBD2. The J segment lost 0 bases and the V segment lost 3 bases, leaving 10 bases of the junction unmatched. Germline assignment: CDR1 LNHDA and CDR2 SQIVND (reference sequence). The CDR3 spans 18 residues. The CDR3, as DNA: TGTGCCAGTAGTATTTTCTTGCGGGAGGGCCCAAGCACAGATACGCAGTATTTT. Protein product: CASSIFLREGPSTDTQYF.

This clonotype was recorded a few times. The chain has TRBV5-1 and TRBJ2-1; 7 nucleotides agree with TRBD1. CDR1 SGHRS and CDR2 YFSETQ come from the germline V gene. The ends lost 7 bases at V and 6 bases at J; junction bases unmatched: 13. CDR3 length: 15 residues. The chain's CDR3 is CASQYRDSGINEQFF. The CDR3 bases are TGCGCCAGCCAATACCGGGACAGTGGGATCAATGAGCAGTTCTTC.

This clonotype was seen repeatedly, ten times or more. The rearrangement uses TRBV7-9 and TRBJ2-7; 7 bases are a match to TRBD2. This CDR3 is built from 16 residues. The V and J ends lost 1 base and 2 bases, in that order; junction bases with no gene match: 8. Germline V CDR1 and CDR2: SEHNR, FQNEAQ (reference sequence). The CDR3 DNA follows: TGTGCCAGCAGCTTAGGGCCGGAGCGGGGTACCTACGAGCAGTACTTC. Protein sequence: CASSLGPERGTYEQYF.

This clonotype was counted only a few times. The V and J genes are TRBV6-6 and TRBJ1-5; D unresolved. Trimming shortened V by 4 bases and J by 6 bases, and 10 bases separated the two germline ends. CDR1 is MNHNY and CDR2 is SVGAGI in the germline V gene (reference sequence). The CDR3 contains 13 residues. The CDR3 here is CASSLASVQPQHF. The CDR3, as DNA: TGTGCCAGCAGTTTGGCCTCAGTTCAGCCCCAGCATTTT.

This clonotype was picked up a small number of times. This rearrangement joins TRBV6-5 to TRBJ2-5; 10 nucleotides line up with TRBD2. After removal of 0 bases from V and 7 bases from J, the junction contained 11 bases not matched to a gene. Germline CDR1 reads MNHEY; CDR2 reads SVGAGI. This CDR3 comprises 17 residues. CDR3 in amino acids: CASSYSKREGVSGTQYF. CDR3 sequence (DNA): TGTGCCAGCAGTTACTCCAAGCGGGAGGGGGTCTCGGGGACCCAGTACTTC.

This clonotype was seen a few times. This chain connects TRBV25-1 to TRBJ1-5; D perhaps matches TRBD1 (6 bases). CDR1 and CDR2 from the germline V gene are MGHDK and SYGVNS. Trimming pared 2 bases from V and 4 bases from J, leaving 9 bases between. The CDR3 spans 14 residues. The CDR3 coding sequence is TGTGCCAGCAGTGAAACAGGGCTAAATCAGCCCCAGCATTTT. This sequence encodes CASSETGLNQPQHF.

Ten or more counts support this clonotype. The gene calls are TRBV2 and TRBJ2-5; no clear D gene. Germline V lookup: CDR1 SNHLY, CDR2 FYNNEI. V was cut by 8 bases and J by 5 bases, with 6 bases left in between. The CDR3 has 10 residues. The CDR3 here is CASGPETQYF. The CDR3 DNA is TGTGCCAGCGGACCGGAGACCCAGTACTTC. Supplemented by reference TRBV2 and TRBJ2-5, the full variable domain reads EPEVTQTPSHQVTQMGQEVILRCVPISNHLYFYWYRQILGQKVEFLVSFYNNEISEKSEIFDDQFSVERPDGSNFTLKIRSTKLEDSAMYFCASGPETQYFGPGTRLLVL.

This clonotype was recorded at least ten times. CDR3 in amino acids: CASSNRDRGLVLPMNTEAFF. The CDR3 DNA follows: TGTGCCAGCAGTAACCGGGACAGGGGGCTGGTCCTTCCTATGAACACTGAAGCTTTCTTT. The rearrangement joins TRBV12-3 or TRBV12-4 to TRBJ1-1; 12 bases fit TRBD1. V shed 5 bases, J shed 0 bases, and the junction held 16 bases outside the gene matches. The CDR3 has 20 residues.

This sequence joins TRBV18 and TRBJ2-5; D unresolved. Germline values: CDR1 KGHSH, CDR2 LQKENI. Trimming removed 0 bases at V and 4 bases at J, with 6 bases between. The CDR3 extends over 13 amino acids. As DNA, the CDR3 is TGTGCCAGCTCACCACCGGCTGCAGAGACCCAGTACTTC. It is translated as CASSPPAAETQYF. Together with reference TRBV18 and TRBJ2-5, the CDR3 gives the full variable domain: NAGVMQNPRHLVRRRGQEARLRCSPMKGHSHVYWYRQLPEEGLKFMVYLQKENIIDESGMPKERFSAEFPKEGPSILRIQQVVRGDSAAYFCASSPPAAETQYFGPGTRLLVL.

This clonotype showed up many times. This chain joins TRBV6-6 and TRBJ1-2; D remains unclear. From germline, CDR1 is MNHNY and CDR2 SVGAGI (reference sequence). V was shortened by 7 bases and J by 6 bases, with 9 bases between the two germline ends. The CDR3 totals 11 residues. The CDR3 bases are TGTGCCAGCAACAATGTGGATGGCTACACCTTC. This translates into CASNNVDGYTF.

The rearrangement joins TRBV3-1 to TRBJ2-1; 9 positions match TRBD2. Germline values: CDR1 LGHDT, CDR2 YNNKEL (reference sequence). J was trimmed by 4 bases and V by 4 bases; bases with no gene match: 5. This CDR3 has 15 amino acids. The DNA of the CDR3 is TGTGCCAGCAGCCGTATTAGCGGGAGTTACAATGAGCAGTTCTTC. Its translation: CASSRISGSYNEQFF.

This clonotype was seen a few times. The J gene is TRBJ2-7, the V gene TRBV28; D is ambiguous. Between the trimmed V and J ends, which lost 3 bases and 2 bases, there was a span of 20 bases. CDR3 size: 17 residues. Germline CDR1 is MDHEN and CDR2 is SYDVKM. CDR3 residues: CASSFPVSQAQTYEQYF. The CDR3 bases are TGTGCCAGCAGTTTCCCCGTTAGTCAGGCCCAGACCTACGAGCAGTACTTC.

This clonotype has at least ten counts. This chain joins TRBV7-3 and TRBJ2-7; 9 bases are shared with TRBD1. V shed 5 bases, J shed 5 bases, and the junction held 16 bases outside the gene matches. CDR3 size: 17 residues. Germline V CDR1 and CDR2: SGHTA, FQGTGA. The CDR3 is CASSPQVRGTGWDEQYF. The CDR3 DNA follows: TGTGCCAGCAGCCCCCAGGTCCGCGGGACAGGGTGGGACGAGCAGTACTTC.

The CDR3 DNA is TGTGCCGTACAGAGGATGGGAGTTGGCACCGGGGAGCTGTTTTTT. Residues: CAVQRMGVGTGELFF. V and J are TRBV24-1 and TRBJ2-2, with D perhaps TRBD2 (5 bases). The germline CDR1 and CDR2 sequences are KGHDR and SFDVKD. Trimming left V 12 bases short and J 4 bases short, with 20 bases between. The CDR3 totals 15 residues.

The sample holds many counts of this clonotype. The V gene is TRBV7-9, the J gene TRBJ2-3; the match to TRBD2 covers 11 bases. Germline loops: CDR1 SEHNR, CDR2 FQNEAQ (reference sequence). After removal of 8 bases from V and 2 bases from J, the junction contained 6 bases not matched to a gene. The CDR3 is made up of 15 amino acids. CDR3 nucleotides: TGTGCCAGCCGCTCTAGCGGGAGGTACACAGATACGCAGTATTTT. It encodes CASRSSGRYTDTQYF.

This clonotype came up many times. The CDR3 spells CASSLVGRDLSGSYEQYF. The CDR3 DNA sequence: TGTGCCAGCAGCTTAGTAGGCCGGGACTTATCTGGCTCCTACGAGCAGTACTTC. The V gene is TRBV11-3, the J gene TRBJ2-7; perhaps TRBD2 as D (6 bases). This CDR3 has 18 residues. Germline CDR1 reads SGHNT; CDR2 reads YENEEA. V gave up 1 base and J gave up 0 bases, with 19 bases separating them. Using reference TRBV11-3 and TRBJ2-7 for the parts outside the CDR3, the full variable domain is EAGVVQSPRYKIIEKKQPVAFWCNPISGHNTLYWYLQNLGQGPELLIRYENEEAVDDSQLPKDRFSAERLKGVDSTLKIQPAELGDSAVYLCASSLVGRDLSGSYEQYFGPGTRLTVT.

This clonotype occurred a few times. This chain connects TRBV12-3 or TRBV12-4 to TRBJ2-3; the D is unclear. This CDR3 has 14 residues. V was trimmed by 2 bases and J by 0 bases, leaving 6 bases between them. CDR3 amino acids: CASSLLHSTDTQYF. In DNA, the CDR3 is TGTGCCAGCAGTTTATTACACAGCACAGATACGCAGTATTTT.

This clonotype was observed many times. The genes are TRBV20-1 and TRBJ2-4; D unresolved. Looked up from germline, CDR1 is DFQATT and CDR2 is SNEGSKA (reference sequence). The germline V and J ends were trimmed by 4 bases and 0 bases, with 10 bases remaining between them. The CDR3 contains 14 residues. The CDR3 nucleotides read TGCAGTGCTAACTACAACCCAGCCAAAAACATTCAGTACTTC. This sequence encodes CSANYNPAKNIQYF.

This clonotype has a count of ten or more. The V and J genes are TRBV7-2 and TRBJ2-5; TRBD1 agrees at 8 bases. Germline CDR1 is SGHTA and CDR2 is FQGNSA. The J segment lost 5 bases and the V segment lost 7 bases, leaving 6 bases of the junction unmatched. This CDR3 region has 13 residues. The CDR3 bases are TGTGCCAGCAACCAGGGGGCGGCGGAGACCCAGTACTTC. As protein: CASNQGAAETQYF.